Listed below are T cell receptor beta chains from one sample, sequenced in a study of cytomegalovirus exposure and HLA in healthy donors. TCRdb's copy holds only in-frame clones and misses some; the assay was immunoSEQ multiplex PCR. The table records roughly 110,000 clones, 60% to 80% of them present only once. Sequenced: PBMCs. These receptors originate from a man younger than 30 in good health and CMV-seropositive. Each CDR3 is given with its conserved first and last residue. A D gene is named only where the DNA matches it firmly. Some rows mark clone size as missing; the rest say once, few, many or name a class of expanded clone.

size,D,J,V,CDR3,DNA
-,-,TRBJ2-7,TRBV5-1,CASSLPGVEQYF,TGCGCCAGCAGCTTGCCAGGTGTCGAGCAGTACTTC
-,TRBD1,TRBJ1-1,TRBV18,CASSQQGTEAFF,TGTGCCAGCTCCCAACAGGGGACTGAAGCTTTCTTT
-,TRBD1,TRBJ2-6,TRBV27,CASSSNTQGAGANVLTF,TGTGCCAGCAGTTCTAACACACAGGGGGCTGGGGCCAACGTCCTGACTTTC
-,-,TRBJ2-1,TRBV2,CASREDRPNEQFF,TGTGCCAGCAGAGAAGACAGGCCCAATGAGCAGTTCTTC
-,-,TRBJ1-2,TRBV27,CASSLAGYGYTF,TGTGCCAGCAGTTTGGCAGGGTATGGCTACACCTTC
few,TRBD2,TRBJ2-1,TRBV2,CASSETSGGHQFF,TGTGCCAGCAGTGAAACTAGCGGGGGCCATCAGTTCTTC
few,-,TRBJ1-1,TRBV10-3,CAISEAANTEAFF,TGTGCCATCAGTGAGGCGGCGAACACTGAAGCTTTCTTT
-,-,TRBJ1-6,TRBV5-1,CASSFAGDSPLHF,TGCGCCAGCAGCTTTGCAGGGGATTCACCCCTCCACTTT
few,-,TRBJ2-1,TRBV7-9,CASSGAAPINEQFF,TGTGCCAGCAGCGGGGCGGCCCCTATCAATGAGCAGTTCTTC
-,-,TRBJ1-2,TRBV27,CASSLVAGDGYTF,TGTGCCAGCAGTTTAGTGGCAGGGGACGGCTACACCTTC
-,TRBD1,TRBJ2-6,TRBV9,CASSLQGAGANVLTF,TGTGCCAGCAGCCTACAGGGGGCTGGGGCCAACGTCCTGACTTTC
-,-,TRBJ2-7,TRBV5-5,CASSSTPDSGGEQYF,TGTGCCAGCAGCTCAACTCCGGACTCGGGCGGCGAGCAGTACTTC
-,-,TRBJ2-3,TRBV19,CASSWADGTDTQYF,TGTGCCAGTAGTTGGGCTGATGGCACAGATACGCAGTATTTT
-,TRBD1,TRBJ2-2,TRBV29-1,CSVEPPGTGNTGELFF,TGCAGCGTCGAACCTCCCGGGACAGGGAACACCGGGGAGCTGTTTTTT
-,-,TRBJ1-6,TRBV5-6,CASSSNSPLHF,TGTGCCAGCAGCTCAAATTCACCCCTCCACTTT
-,TRBD1,TRBJ1-5,TRBV6-5,CASSQRQGRHQPQHF,TGTGCCAGCAGCCAAAGACAGGGAAGACATCAGCCCCAGCATTTT
-,-,TRBJ2-3,TRBV15,CATSRDRVRADTQYF,TGTGCCACCAGCAGAGACAGGGTTAGGGCAGATACGCAGTATTTT
-,-,TRBJ1-4,TRBV6-5,CASSPREGGAEKLFF,TGTGCCAGCAGCCCAAGGGAGGGTGGGGCTGAAAAACTGTTTTTT
-,-,TRBJ2-3,TRBV30,CARSEGSPARSQYF,TGTGCCCGGTCCGAGGGCTCGCCTGCCCGGTCTCAGTATTTT
-,-,TRBJ2-1,TRBV9,CASSVDGDIYYNEQFF,TGTGCCAGCAGCGTAGATGGGGACATATACTACAATGAGCAGTTCTTC
-,TRBD1,TRBJ2-3,TRBV28,CASSLGLGGATDTQYF,TGTGCCAGCAGTTTAGGGTTAGGGGGCGCGACAGATACGCAGTATTTT
-,-,TRBJ2-1,TRBV28,CASKWTAPGAEQFF,TGTGCCAGCAAATGGACAGCTCCCGGGGCTGAGCAGTTCTTC
-,-,TRBJ1-2,TRBV6-5,CASSYTGEANYGYTF,TGTGCCAGCAGTTACACAGGAGAAGCTAACTATGGCTACACCTTC
few,TRBD1,TRBJ1-5,TRBV9,CASSLGTGVGNQPQHF,TGTGCCAGCAGCCTCGGGACAGGGGTAGGCAATCAGCCCCAGCATTTT
-,-,TRBJ2-5,TRBV15,CATRKSGKETQYF,TGTGCCACCCGGAAATCCGGGAAAGAGACCCAGTACTTC
-,-,TRBJ1-1,TRBV28,CASTFLRGASNTEAFF,TGTGCCAGCACCTTTTTACGGGGGGCCTCGAACACTGAAGCTTTCTTT
-,-,TRBJ1-4,TRBV4-1,CASSQSRSPRVLGEKLFF,TGCGCCAGCAGCCAAAGTCGGTCGCCCAGGGTCCTTGGTGAAAAACTGTTTTTT
-,-,TRBJ2-1,TRBV9,CASSPRDSQDLYNEQFF,TGTGCCAGCAGCCCCCGGGACTCTCAAGACCTTTACAATGAGCAGTTCTTC
-,-,TRBJ2-5,TRBV14,CASSFAGGRPIQYF,TGTGCCAGCAGCTTTGCCGGAGGCAGACCAATCCAGTACTTC
-,-,TRBJ2-2,TRBV15,CATSSEEVFSPANTGELFF,TGTGCCACCAGCAGTGAAGAGGTTTTTAGCCCCGCGAACACCGGGGAGCTGTTTTTT
-,-,TRBJ2-5,TRBV29-1,CSVGETGETQYF,TGCAGCGTTGGGGAAACGGGGGAGACCCAGTACTTC
-,-,TRBJ2-5,TRBV6-4,CASSVHSPETQYF,TGTGCCAGCAGTGTTCACTCTCCGGAGACCCAGTACTTC
-,TRBD1,TRBJ1-5,TRBV6-5,CASSRTGTSNQPQHF,TGTGCCAGCAGTCGGACAGGGACTAGCAATCAGCCCCAGCATTTT
few,-,TRBJ1-1,TRBV15,CATSSDLQGNTEAFF,TGTGCCACCAGCAGTGACTTACAGGGGAACACTGAAGCTTTCTTT
-,-,TRBJ2-3,TRBV6-1,CASMKSGIDTQYF,TGTGCCAGCATGAAGTCAGGGATCGATACGCAGTATTTT
-,TRBD2,TRBJ2-3,TRBV5-4,CASSSKRGSTDTQYF,TGTGCCAGCAGCTCTAAGCGGGGGTCCACAGATACGCAGTATTTT
-,-,TRBJ2-1,TRBV4-1,CASSQALESRNEQFF,TGCGCCAGCAGCCAAGCGCTAGAGAGCCGCAATGAGCAGTTCTTC
-,TRBD1,TRBJ1-2,TRBV6-1,CASSPTGLVGYTF,TGTGCCAGCAGTCCGACAGGGCTCGTGGGCTACACCTTC
-,TRBD1,TRBJ1-1,TRBV19,CASRAQGDTEAFF,TGTGCCAGTAGGGCACAGGGGGACACTGAAGCTTTCTTT
few,-,TRBJ1-2,TRBV6-1,CASTFLTGYTF,TGTGCCAGCACGTTTTTGACAGGCTACACCTTC
-,-,TRBJ2-1,TRBV6-1,CASQEIQGSYNEQFF,TGTGCCAGCCAAGAGATACAGGGTTCCTACAATGAGCAGTTCTTC
few,-,TRBJ1-2,TRBV6-5,CARLTGTNYGYTF,TGTGCCAGACTTACCGGGACAAATTATGGCTACACCTTC
once,TRBD1,TRBJ2-2,TRBV28,CASSLDQQGANGFF,TGTGCCAGCAGTTTAGATCAACAGGGGGCGAATGGTTTTTTT
-,-,TRBJ2-7,TRBV11-2,CASSLDRLYYEQYF,TGTGCCAGCAGCTTAGATCGACTGTACTACGAGCAGTACTTC
-,TRBD1,TRBJ2-1,TRBV5-6,CASSLRTGDRGPNEQFF,TGTGCCAGCAGCCTTCGGACCGGGGACAGGGGACCCAATGAGCAGTTCTTC